The rows below give T cell receptor beta chains drawn from one sample of a study of blood T cell repertoires in COVID-19. Repertoires were generated with immunoSEQ multiplex PCR, while TCRdb's copy carries only in-frame clones and drops some. The repertoire holds 90,000 to 130,000 clones, with 80% to 90% as singletons. Sequenced input: peripheral blood. The receptor set was obtained from a woman in her fifties or sixties with acute or convalescent COVID-19. Each CDR3 is given with its conserved first and last residue. The order of the fields is D gene, J gene, clone size, V gene, CDR3 DNA, CDR3 protein. A D gene is named only where the DNA matches it firmly. For some rows the clone size is stated as once, few or many, or as a class when expanded; others skip it.

d_gene: TRBD1
j_gene: TRBJ2-7
abundance: -
v_gene: TRBV29-1
CDR3nt: TGCAGCGTTGAACCCGGACAGGGGTCCTACGAGCAGTACTTC
CDR3aa: CSVEPGQGSYEQYF

d_gene: -
j_gene: TRBJ1-2
abundance: -
v_gene: TRBV28
CDR3nt: TGTGCCAGCAGCCGACCCAGGACAGCTATCTATGGCTACACCTTC
CDR3aa: CASSRPRTAIYGYTF

d_gene: -
j_gene: TRBJ1-2
abundance: few
v_gene: TRBV12-3/TRBV12-4
CDR3nt: TGTGCCAGCAGTTTAGGCGGCGGTGGCTACACCTTC
CDR3aa: CASSLGGGGYTF

d_gene: -
j_gene: TRBJ2-5
abundance: -
v_gene: TRBV11-3
CDR3nt: TGTGCCAGCAGCTTACTCAGGGTGGAGACCCAGTACTTC
CDR3aa: CASSLLRVETQYF

d_gene: -
j_gene: TRBJ2-7
abundance: -
v_gene: TRBV6-5
CDR3nt: TGTGCCAGCACCCCCACCGTACGGGGGATAGGGGAGCAGTACTTC
CDR3aa: CASTPTVRGIGEQYF

d_gene: TRBD1
j_gene: TRBJ1-6
abundance: -
v_gene: TRBV4-3
CDR3nt: TGCGCCAGCAGCCTTACAGGGGGCTATTCACCCCTCCACTTT
CDR3aa: CASSLTGGYSPLHF

d_gene: TRBD1
j_gene: TRBJ1-6
abundance: -
v_gene: TRBV6-5
CDR3nt: TGTGCCAGCAGATCCGGGACAGAAAATTCACCCCTCCACTTT
CDR3aa: CASRSGTENSPLHF

d_gene: -
j_gene: TRBJ1-2
abundance: once
v_gene: TRBV12-3/TRBV12-4
CDR3nt: TGTGCCAGCAGTTTAGCGTTCCGGAGTGGCTACACCTTC
CDR3aa: CASSLAFRSGYTF

d_gene: TRBD1
j_gene: TRBJ2-5
abundance: -
v_gene: TRBV11-2
CDR3nt: TGTGCCAGCATGCTGGGCCGTGGACAGGGAAGAAAGACCCAGTACTTC
CDR3aa: CASMLGRGQGRKTQYF

d_gene: TRBD2
j_gene: TRBJ2-7
abundance: few
v_gene: TRBV7-2
CDR3nt: TGTGCCAGCAGCTCCCGGGGTAGCGGGCTAAGCTCCTACGAGCAGTACTTC
CDR3aa: CASSSRGSGLSSYEQYF

d_gene: -
j_gene: TRBJ1-1
abundance: -
v_gene: TRBV6-5
CDR3nt: TGTGCCAGCAGTTACTCTAGGGGTGGTGAAGCTTTCTTT
CDR3aa: CASSYSRGGEAFF

d_gene: -
j_gene: TRBJ1-1
abundance: -
v_gene: TRBV19
CDR3nt: TGTGCCAGTAGTATCAACGAGGGTACCGGGAGCACTGAAGCTTTCTTT
CDR3aa: CASSINEGTGSTEAFF

d_gene: -
j_gene: TRBJ2-5
abundance: -
v_gene: TRBV7-2
CDR3nt: TGTGCCAGCAGCATCGCTAGGAGGGTCGAGACCCAGTACTTC
CDR3aa: CASSIARRVETQYF

d_gene: -
j_gene: TRBJ1-1
abundance: -
v_gene: TRBV23-1
CDR3nt: TGCGCCAGCAGTCAGAGGGATGAAGTGTTACTCCCCCGGCTGGGCACTGAAGCTTTCTTT
CDR3aa: CASSQRDEVLLPRLGTEAFF

d_gene: -
j_gene: TRBJ1-6
abundance: -
v_gene: TRBV9
CDR3nt: TGTGCCAGCAGCTCGAGGAACAGGGATGAGTCACCCCTCCACTTT
CDR3aa: CASSSRNRDESPLHF

d_gene: TRBD1
j_gene: TRBJ2-3
abundance: -
v_gene: TRBV4-3
CDR3nt: TGCGCCAGCAGCCAAGACGGGACAGGGGGGGATACGCAGTATTTT
CDR3aa: CASSQDGTGGDTQYF

d_gene: -
j_gene: TRBJ1-3
abundance: -
v_gene: TRBV30
CDR3nt: TGTGCCTGGAGTAGCTTACAGTACTCTGGAAACACCATATATTTT
CDR3aa: CAWSSLQYSGNTIYF

d_gene: -
j_gene: TRBJ1-1
abundance: -
v_gene: TRBV13
CDR3nt: TGTGCCAGCAGCTTATTAGGAGGAATGAACACTGAAGCTTTCTTT
CDR3aa: CASSLLGGMNTEAFF

d_gene: -
j_gene: TRBJ2-1
abundance: -
v_gene: TRBV11-2
CDR3nt: TGTGCCAGCAGCCTCCTCGGGGTTGGGAATGAGCAGTTCTTC
CDR3aa: CASSLLGVGNEQFF

d_gene: -
j_gene: TRBJ1-4
abundance: -
v_gene: TRBV4-1
CDR3nt: TGCGCCAGCAGCCAAGATTCGACGGGGATTGGAAAACTGTTTTTT
CDR3aa: CASSQDSTGIGKLFF

d_gene: -
j_gene: TRBJ1-1
abundance: once
v_gene: TRBV14
CDR3nt: TGTGCCAGCAGCCAAGAATACGGTTCCATGAACACTGAAGCTTTCTTT
CDR3aa: CASSQEYGSMNTEAFF

d_gene: -
j_gene: TRBJ1-2
abundance: -
v_gene: TRBV5-5
CDR3nt: TGTGCCAGCAGCTTGCGCGGGGGAACACTAGCGGAGGATGGCTACACCTTC
CDR3aa: CASSLRGGTLAEDGYTF